The sample holds a few counts of the clone carrying this T cell receptor beta chain. Its specificity is not known. The sample is drawn from a study of molecular identifiers for immune sequencing clone quantification. Study overall: Split five ways in replicates, RNA from approximately 20,000 or 98,000 naive CD8 cells had four portions sequenced.

Naive CD8 T cells underwent sorting with the CD8+CD4-CCR7+CD45RA+ definition. It was with previously described methods and listed TCR primers that bulk TCR libraries were made. In TCRdb, the PCR reads were re-called with MiXCR into one record per CDR3 protein. The sample contains roughly 630,000 distinct CDR3 sequences, approximately 24% of which appear only once. Study-wide results and limits: Clones above 20 RNA copies contained over 99% of effector molecules and under 1% of naive molecules.

The CDR3 sequence is 15 residues long. V was shortened by 6 bases and J by 5 bases, with 20 bases between the two germline ends. Germline CDR1 is PRHDT and CDR2 is FYEKMQ (reference sequence). The source of this sequence is a human donor in good health. Some libraries in this study had Jurkat cell RNA spiked in. The chain has TRBV13 and TRBJ2-7; the D is unclear. The sequencing sample was made of naive CD8+ T cells from blood, with Jurkat cell RNA spiked in. Subset in this sample: FACS-sorted CD8+CD4-CCR7+CD45RA+ naive T cells. The CDR3 spells CASSSESGKWDEQYF. CDR3 nucleotides: TGTGCCAGCAGTTCAGAGTCGGGCAAATGGGACGAGCAGTACTTC.